This T cell receptor (beta chain) was captured in a study of graft-versus-host responses after intestinal transplantation. The wider study: In this cohort, recipients had multivisceral, liver-intestinal, or isolated intestinal transplants. Notes on the study in general: Among recipient marrow samples, GvH clones were found; some appeared first in ileum or blood.

Regarding this clone: Its target is not known.

This CDR3 is 15 amino acids long. V was pared by 0 bases and J by 2 bases, with 3 bases of the junction left unmatched. The germline CDR1 and CDR2 sequences are LGHNA and YSLEER. The data were produced by immunoSEQ multiplex PCR, yet TCRdb's version contains in-frame clones alone and is incomplete. The sample records tens of thousands of clones, 85% to 95% being singletons. The sample here was unstimulated CD8+ T cells sorted from spleen or lymph node cells, taken before transplant. The TCR sequence derives from a human donor who was the organ donor for an intestinal transplant. The chain combines TRBV4-3 with TRBJ1-1; 7 nucleotides align to TRBD1. The CDR3 is CASSQDRTGNTEAFF. CDR3 DNA: TGCGCCAGCAGCCAAGATAGGACAGGTAACACTGAAGCTTTCTTT.